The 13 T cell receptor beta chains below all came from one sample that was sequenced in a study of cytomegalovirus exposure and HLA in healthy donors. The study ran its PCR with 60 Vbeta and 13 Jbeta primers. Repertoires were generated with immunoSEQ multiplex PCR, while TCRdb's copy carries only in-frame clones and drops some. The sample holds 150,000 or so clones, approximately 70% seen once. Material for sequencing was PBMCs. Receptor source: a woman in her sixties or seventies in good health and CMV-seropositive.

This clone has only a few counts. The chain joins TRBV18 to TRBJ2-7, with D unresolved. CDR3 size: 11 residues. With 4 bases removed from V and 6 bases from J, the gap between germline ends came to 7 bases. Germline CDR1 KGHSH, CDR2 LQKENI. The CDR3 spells CASSLASEQYF. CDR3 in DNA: TGTGCCAGCTCACTAGCAAGCGAGCAGTACTTC.

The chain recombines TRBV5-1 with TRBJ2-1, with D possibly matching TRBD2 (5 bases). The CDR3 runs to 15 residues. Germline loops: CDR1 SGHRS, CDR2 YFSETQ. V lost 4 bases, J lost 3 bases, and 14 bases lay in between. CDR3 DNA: TGCGCCAGCAGCCCCGCCGGGGAAGACTACAATGAGCAGTTCTTC. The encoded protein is CASSPAGEDYNEQFF.

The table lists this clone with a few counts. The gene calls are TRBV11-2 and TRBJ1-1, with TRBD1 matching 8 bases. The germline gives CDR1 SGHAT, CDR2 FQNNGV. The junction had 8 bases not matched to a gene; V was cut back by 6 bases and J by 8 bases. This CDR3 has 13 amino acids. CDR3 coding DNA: TGTGCCAGCAGTTCCCGAAGGACAGGGGAAGCTTTCTTT. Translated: CASSSRRTGEAFF.

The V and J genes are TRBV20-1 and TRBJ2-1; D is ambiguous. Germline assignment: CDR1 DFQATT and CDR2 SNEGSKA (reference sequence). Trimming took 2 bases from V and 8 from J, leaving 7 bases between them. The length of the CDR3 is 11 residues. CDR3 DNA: TGCAGTGCTAGACTAGTCTATGAGCAGTTCTTC. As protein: CSARLVYEQFF.

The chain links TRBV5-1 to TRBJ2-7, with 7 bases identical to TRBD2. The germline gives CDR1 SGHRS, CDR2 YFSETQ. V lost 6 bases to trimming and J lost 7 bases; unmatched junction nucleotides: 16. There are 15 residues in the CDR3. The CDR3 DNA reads TGCGCCAGCATGGCCGGGAGCGGGAAAACCGGAGAGCAGTACTTC. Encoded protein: CASMAGSGKTGEQYF.

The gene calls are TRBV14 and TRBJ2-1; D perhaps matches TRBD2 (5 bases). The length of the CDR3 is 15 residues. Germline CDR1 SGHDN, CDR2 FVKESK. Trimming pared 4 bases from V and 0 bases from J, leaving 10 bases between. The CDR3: CASSPGLNSYNEQFF. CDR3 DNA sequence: TGTGCCAGCAGCCCTGGACTGAACTCCTACAATGAGCAGTTCTTC.

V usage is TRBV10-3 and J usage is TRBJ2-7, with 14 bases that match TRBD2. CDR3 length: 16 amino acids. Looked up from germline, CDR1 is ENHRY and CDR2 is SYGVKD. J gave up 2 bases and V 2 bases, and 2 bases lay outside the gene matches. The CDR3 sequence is CAISEPTSGRAYEQYF. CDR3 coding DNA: TGTGCCATCAGTGAGCCGACTAGCGGGAGGGCCTACGAGCAGTACTTC.

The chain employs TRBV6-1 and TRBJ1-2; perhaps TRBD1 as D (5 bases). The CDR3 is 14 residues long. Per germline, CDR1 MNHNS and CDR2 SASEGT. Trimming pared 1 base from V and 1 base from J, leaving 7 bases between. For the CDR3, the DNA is TGTGCCAGCAGTGAAGGGGGCAGTAACTATGGCTACACCTTC. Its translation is CASSEGGSNYGYTF.

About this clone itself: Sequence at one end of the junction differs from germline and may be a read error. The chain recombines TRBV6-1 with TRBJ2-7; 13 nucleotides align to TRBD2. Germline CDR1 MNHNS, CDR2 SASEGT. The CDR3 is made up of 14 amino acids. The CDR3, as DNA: TGTGCCAGCACCCGGGGGACTAGCGGGGACAAATTGGACTTC. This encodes CASTRGTSGDKLDF.

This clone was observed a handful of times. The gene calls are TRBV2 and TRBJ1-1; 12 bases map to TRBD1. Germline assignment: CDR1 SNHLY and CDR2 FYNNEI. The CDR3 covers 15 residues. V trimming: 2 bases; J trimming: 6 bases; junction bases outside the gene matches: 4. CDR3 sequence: CASSESRDRGPEAFF. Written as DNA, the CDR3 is TGTGCCAGCAGTGAAAGTAGGGACAGGGGGCCTGAAGCTTTCTTT. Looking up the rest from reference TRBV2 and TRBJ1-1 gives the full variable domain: EPEVTQTPSHQVTQMGQEVILRCVPISNHLYFYWYRQILGQKVEFLVSFYNNEISEKSEIFDDQFSVERPDGSNFTLKIRSTKLEDSAMYFCASSESRDRGPEAFFGQGTRLTVV.

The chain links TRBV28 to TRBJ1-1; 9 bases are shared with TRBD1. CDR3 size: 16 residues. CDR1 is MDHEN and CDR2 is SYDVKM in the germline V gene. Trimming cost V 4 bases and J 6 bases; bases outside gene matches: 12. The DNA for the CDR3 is TGTGCCAGCAGTTCCCATAACCGACAGGGGGGTCCTGAAGCTTTCTTT. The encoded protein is CASSSHNRQGGPEAFF.

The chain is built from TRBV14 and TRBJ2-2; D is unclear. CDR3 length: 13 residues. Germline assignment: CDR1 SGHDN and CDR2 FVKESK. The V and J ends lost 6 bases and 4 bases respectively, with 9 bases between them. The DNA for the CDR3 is TGTGCCAGCAGTCCTCAGTTCACCGGGGAGCTGTTTTTT. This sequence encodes CASSPQFTGELFF.

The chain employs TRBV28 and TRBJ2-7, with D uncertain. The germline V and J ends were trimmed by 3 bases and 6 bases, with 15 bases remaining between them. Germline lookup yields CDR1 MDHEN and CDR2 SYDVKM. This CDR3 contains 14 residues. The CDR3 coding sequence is TGTGCCAGCAGTTTTTTGAGGCGGAAAAGCGAGCAGTACTTC. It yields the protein CASSFLRRKSEQYF. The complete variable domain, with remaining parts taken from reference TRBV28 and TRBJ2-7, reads DVKVTQSSRYLVKRTGEKVFLECVQDMDHENMFWYRQDPGLGLRLIYFSYDVKMKEKGDIPEGYSVSREKKERFSLILESASTNQTSMYLCASSFLRRKSEQYFGPGTRLTVT.